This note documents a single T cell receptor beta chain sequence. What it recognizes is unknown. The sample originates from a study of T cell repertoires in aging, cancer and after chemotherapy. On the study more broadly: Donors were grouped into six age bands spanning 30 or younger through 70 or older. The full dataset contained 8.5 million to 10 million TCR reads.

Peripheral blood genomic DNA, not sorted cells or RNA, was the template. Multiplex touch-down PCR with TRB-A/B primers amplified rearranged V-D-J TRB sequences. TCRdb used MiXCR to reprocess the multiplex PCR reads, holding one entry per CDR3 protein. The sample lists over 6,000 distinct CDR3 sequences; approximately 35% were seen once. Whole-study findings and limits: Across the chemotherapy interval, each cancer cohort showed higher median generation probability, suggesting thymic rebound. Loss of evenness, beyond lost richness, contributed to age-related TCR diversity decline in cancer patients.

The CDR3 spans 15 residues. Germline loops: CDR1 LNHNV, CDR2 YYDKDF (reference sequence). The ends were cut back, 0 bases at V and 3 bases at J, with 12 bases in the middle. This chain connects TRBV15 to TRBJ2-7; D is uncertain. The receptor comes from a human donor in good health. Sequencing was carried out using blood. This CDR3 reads CATSRDPGQLYEQYF. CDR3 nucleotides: TGTGCCACCAGCAGAGATCCGGGCCAGCTCTACGAGCAGTACTTC.